Below, one T cell receptor (beta chain) is given with its context. Which antigen it targets is not known. The sample holds no much larger clone one base away, and base qualities are not on file. The library was obtained by 5' RACE. TCRdb lists the instrument as Illumina HiSeq 2500. A second about 6 to 11 cycle PCR used a sample-barcoded 5' primer and a J-beta primer mix. A template-switch 5' adaptor carrying 12 random nucleotides introduced a unique molecular identifier onto each TCR beta cDNA molecule. Each sample yielded at least 2.5 million CDR3-containing paired-end reads. All of the RNA was converted into first-strand cDNA using the Mint cDNA synthesis kit, with a TRBC-specific oligonucleotide serving as the primer. Following uracil-DNA glycosylase treatment, all cDNA underwent a first 18-cycle PCR with the universal primers M1SS and BC2_uni_R. The original methods were these. Normalization of each sample was performed by random selection of 1 million high-quality reads, each carrying a distinct molecular identifier. Instead of being binned into consensus sequences, reads that shared molecular identifiers were thrown out. MiTCR, with a Q25 quality threshold and the strictest error-elimination algorithm, was used for CDR3 identification, clonotype clustering and error correction. A nonparametric unseen species model with Euler transformation was used to estimate a lower bound on total TCR beta diversity. TCRdb reran the public reads through fastp at Q25 and MiXCR, keeping productive beta chains. Here each entry gathers all rows of one CDR3 protein and keeps the most common genes and DNA. These V and J calls originate from TCRdb's pipeline instead of the authors' own analysis. The sample records about 720,000 distinct CDR3 sequences, roughly 20% of which are singletons. Roughly a fifth of the sample goes to the ten largest clones.

Ends trimmed: V by 6 bases, J by 4 bases; bases unmatched to a gene: 10. The cysteine opens and the phenylalanine closes a CDR3 of 15 amino acids. Only CDR3 DNA is held: 45 bases, read in frame from base 1. Based on the germline V gene (reference sequence), the CDR1 and CDR2 sequences are DFQATT and SNEGSKA. The roughly 42 donors, aged about 6 to 95 years, were systemically healthy Caucasian individuals from Russia. About 10 milliliters of peripheral blood were collected from each donor into EDTA-treated Vacutainer tubes. Ficoll-Paque density-gradient centrifugation was used to isolate PBMCs, with at least 6.5 million per sample. Trizol reagent was used to extract total RNA from PBMCs, with at least 5.5 micrograms per sample. For every donor, flow cytometry on a PBMC aliquot measured the percentage of naive CD45RAhigh/CD27high T cells. This record belongs to a study of blood T cells in healthy people across ages (dated by TCRdb to the mid-2010s). Looking at the study overall: In model experiments, roughly one uniquely barcoded TCR beta cDNA molecule per two T cells was captured by template switching. Age-related changes in TCR beta repertoire diversity were measured in the study by deep sequencing normalized with unique cDNA molecular identifiers. Four age groups were formed from the donors: young (average approximately 16 years), middle-aged (approximately 39), aged (roughly 56) and long-lived (less than 85). To avoid experimental bias, donors of different ages were distributed randomly across sequencing lanes. The study analyzed two additional independent replicas of 1 million unique cDNA reads from the same blood draw for two donors, one aged 18 to 29 and one aged 80 or older.

Results the study describes overall, beyond this receptor: As age increased, observed TCR beta diversity per million T cells dropped in a roughly linear way, and a significant reduction was already evident by age about 36. Because profiling used bulk unsorted PBMCs, naive and antigen-experienced compartments could not be compared conclusively. Because donor CMV infection status was unknown, age-related changes in expanded clonotypes were potentially confounded. A strong correlation was found between observed TCR beta diversity and the percentage of naive T cells measured by flow cytometry. Estimates of total diversity based on one million sequenced T cells were considered lower bounds and underestimates. Compared with the aged group, the long-lived group had more naive CD4+ T cells, fewer expanded clones and increased TCR diversity, a pattern suggesting age selection.

The sequencing sample was made of blood. This receptor was taken from a man between 70 and 80 years old in good health. The chain was built from TRBV20-1 and TRBJ2-2; TRBD1 agrees with 8 junctional bases. The CDR3 region reads CSARTGRWGTGELFF. The DNA is as follows: TGCAGTGCCCGGACAGGGAGGTGGGGCACCGGGGAGCTGTTTTTT.